This is a list of T cell receptor beta chains from one sample in a study of blood T cells in healthy people across ages. TCRdb used MiXCR to reprocess the 5' RACE reads, holding one entry per CDR3 protein. The sample lists about 1.8 million distinct CDR3 sequences; less than 50% were seen once. Sequencing input: blood. The receptors were sampled from a woman in her thirties or forties in good health. Both conserved end residues are part of each CDR3. Each record gives: CDR3 length, D gene, clone size, J gene, V gene, CDR3 DNA, CDR3 protein. A D gene is named only where the DNA matches it firmly. The size entry is marked missing in some rows and otherwise reads once, few, many or a size class.

CDR3 length: 14
D gene: -
clone size: -
J gene: TRBJ2-1
V gene: TRBV20-1
CDR3 DNA: TGCAGTGCTAGACGTGGGGGGGGCCTGGGTGAGCAGTTCTTC
CDR3 protein: CSARRGGGLGEQFF

CDR3 length: 16
D gene: TRBD2
clone size: -
J gene: TRBJ2-7
V gene: TRBV15
CDR3 DNA: TGTGCCACCAGCCGGACTAGCGGGGCCTCCTACAATGAGCAGTACTTC
CDR3 protein: CATSRTSGASYNEQYF

CDR3 length: 16
D gene: -
clone size: -
J gene: TRBJ2-5
V gene: TRBV28
CDR3 DNA: TGTGCCAGCAGTTCCACAGGGCTTCTATTCCAAGAGACCCAGTACTTC
CDR3 protein: CASSSTGLLFQETQYF

CDR3 length: 13
D gene: TRBD1
clone size: few
J gene: TRBJ2-5
V gene: TRBV14
CDR3 DNA: TGTGCCAGCAGACGGGACAGAGAAGAGACCCAGTACTTC
CDR3 protein: CASRRDREETQYF

CDR3 length: 18
D gene: TRBD1
clone size: -
J gene: TRBJ1-5
V gene: TRBV7-2
CDR3 DNA: TGTGCCAGCAGCTCTGGGGGACAGGGAGCGGGGAAAAATCAGCCCCAGCATTTT
CDR3 protein: CASSSGGQGAGKNQPQHF

CDR3 length: 14
D gene: TRBD1
clone size: -
J gene: TRBJ2-5
V gene: TRBV6-6
CDR3 DNA: TGTGCCAGCAGTAGGGGACAGGGTTTCGATGAGCAGTACTTC
CDR3 protein: CASSRGQGFDEQYF

CDR3 length: 14
D gene: -
clone size: few
J gene: TRBJ2-3
V gene: TRBV20-1
CDR3 DNA: TGCAGTGCTAGAAGGCCAGTCAGCACAGATACGCAGTATTTT
CDR3 protein: CSARRPVSTDTQYF

CDR3 length: 14
D gene: TRBD2
clone size: -
J gene: TRBJ2-1
V gene: TRBV10-2
CDR3 DNA: TGCGCCAGCGTCCCACCGGGGGGGTGGCATGAGCAGTTCTTC
CDR3 protein: CASVPPGGWHEQFF

CDR3 length: 14
D gene: TRBD2
clone size: -
J gene: TRBJ2-3
V gene: TRBV20-1
CDR3 DNA: TGCAGTGCGGTACTAGCGGGGACCACAGATACGCAGTATTTT
CDR3 protein: CSAVLAGTTDTQYF

CDR3 length: 13
D gene: TRBD1
clone size: -
J gene: TRBJ1-6
V gene: TRBV6-8
CDR3 DNA: TGTGCCAGCAGACAGGGGATTAATTCACCCCTCCACTTT
CDR3 protein: CASRQGINSPLHF

CDR3 length: 15
D gene: -
clone size: -
J gene: TRBJ2-5
V gene: TRBV28
CDR3 DNA: TGTGCCAGCAGTTTAGGCTCGACCGGGTTAGAGACCCAGTACTTC
CDR3 protein: CASSLGSTGLETQYF

CDR3 length: 14
D gene: -
clone size: -
J gene: TRBJ1-2
V gene: TRBV2
CDR3 DNA: TGTGCCAGCAGTGAAGCCAGGGGAGGGTATGGCTACACCTTC
CDR3 protein: CASSEARGGYGYTF

CDR3 length: 17
D gene: -
clone size: -
J gene: TRBJ2-6
V gene: TRBV6-2/TRBV6-3
CDR3 DNA: TGTGCCAGCAGTTTCAGCAGGGATCCGTCTGGGGCCAACGTCCTGACTTTC
CDR3 protein: CASSFSRDPSGANVLTF

CDR3 length: 13
D gene: -
clone size: -
J gene: TRBJ2-7
V gene: TRBV20-1
CDR3 DNA: TGCAGTGCTAGAAGCAGGCAGAGCTACGAGCAGTACTTC
CDR3 protein: CSARSRQSYEQYF

CDR3 length: 16
D gene: -
clone size: -
J gene: TRBJ2-5
V gene: TRBV11-2
CDR3 DNA: TGTGCCAGCAGCTTTGGCATTCAGGGGGGAAAAGAGACCCAGTACTTC
CDR3 protein: CASSFGIQGGKETQYF

CDR3 length: 13
D gene: -
clone size: -
J gene: TRBJ2-4
V gene: TRBV5-6
CDR3 DNA: TGTGCCAGCAGCCTTGGACAGACCGAGCGGGGGTACTTC
CDR3 protein: CASSLGQTERGYF

CDR3 length: 13
D gene: -
clone size: -
J gene: TRBJ2-7
V gene: TRBV7-9
CDR3 DNA: TGTGCCAGCAGTCACGGGGGTCCCTACGAGCAGTACTTC
CDR3 protein: CASSHGGPYEQYF

CDR3 length: 16
D gene: TRBD1
clone size: -
J gene: TRBJ2-5
V gene: TRBV5-6
CDR3 DNA: TGTGCCAGCAGCATCTGGACAGGGGGCTTGGTAGAGACCCAGTACTTC
CDR3 protein: CASSIWTGGLVETQYF

CDR3 length: 13
D gene: -
clone size: few
J gene: TRBJ2-5
V gene: TRBV25-1
CDR3 DNA: TGTGCCAGCAGTGAGATGGTAGTAGAGACCCAGTACTTC
CDR3 protein: CASSEMVVETQYF

CDR3 length: 15
D gene: TRBD2
clone size: -
J gene: TRBJ2-5
V gene: TRBV4-3
CDR3 DNA: TGCGCCAGCTCCGTCACCGGGGGGGCCAAAGAGACCCAGTACTTC
CDR3 protein: CASSVTGGAKETQYF

CDR3 length: 14
D gene: TRBD1
clone size: -
J gene: TRBJ1-5
V gene: TRBV7-2
CDR3 DNA: TGTGCCAGCAGTCACGGGACAGGGGGTACGGCCCAGCATTTT
CDR3 protein: CASSHGTGGTAQHF

CDR3 length: 14
D gene: -
clone size: few
J gene: TRBJ1-1
V gene: TRBV4-1
CDR3 DNA: TGCGCCAGCAGACGCCCCGAATTCCGAGGTGAAGCTTTCTTT
CDR3 protein: CASRRPEFRGEAFF

CDR3 length: 14
D gene: TRBD1
clone size: few
J gene: TRBJ1-5
V gene: TRBV20-1
CDR3 DNA: TGCAGTGCTCCCCGGACAGGGAACAATCAGCCCCAGCATTTT
CDR3 protein: CSAPRTGNNQPQHF

CDR3 length: 14
D gene: -
clone size: -
J gene: TRBJ2-1
V gene: TRBV20-1
CDR3 DNA: TGCAGTGCCGAAAGACAACCCGTGGGGAATGAGCAGTTCTTC
CDR3 protein: CSAERQPVGNEQFF

CDR3 length: 14
D gene: TRBD1
clone size: -
J gene: TRBJ2-5
V gene: TRBV2
CDR3 DNA: TGTGCCACGAACCGGGACAGGGGTCAAGAGACCCAGTACTTC
CDR3 protein: CATNRDRGQETQYF

CDR3 length: 16
D gene: -
clone size: -
J gene: TRBJ1-2
V gene: TRBV28
CDR3 DNA: TGTGCCAGCAGTCATCACAGGGAGGACCGGAACTATGGCTACACCTTC
CDR3 protein: CASSHHREDRNYGYTF

CDR3 length: 14
D gene: -
clone size: -
J gene: TRBJ1-1
V gene: TRBV4-2
CDR3 DNA: TGTGCCAGCAGCCCCCGGGAGAAGATCACTGAAGCTTTCTTT
CDR3 protein: CASSPREKITEAFF

CDR3 length: 16
D gene: TRBD2
clone size: -
J gene: TRBJ2-3
V gene: TRBV12-3/TRBV12-4
CDR3 DNA: TGTGCCAGCAGTTTGGGGACTAGACTATACACAGATACGCAGTATTTT
CDR3 protein: CASSLGTRLYTDTQYF

CDR3 length: 11
D gene: -
clone size: few
J gene: TRBJ2-5
V gene: TRBV27
CDR3 DNA: TGTGCCAGCAGTTCCGAGGGGGAGCAGTACTTC
CDR3 protein: CASSSEGEQYF

CDR3 length: 13
D gene: TRBD1
clone size: -
J gene: TRBJ1-6
V gene: TRBV12-3/TRBV12-4
CDR3 DNA: TGTGCCAGCAGGCCGGGACAGGGGACACCCCTCCACTTT
CDR3 protein: CASRPGQGTPLHF

CDR3 length: 15
D gene: TRBD1
clone size: once
J gene: TRBJ2-3
V gene: TRBV12-3/TRBV12-4
CDR3 DNA: TGTGCCAGCAGTTCCGCAGGGGGCAGGACAGATACGCAGTATTTT
CDR3 protein: CASSSAGGRTDTQYF

CDR3 length: 15
D gene: -
clone size: -
J gene: TRBJ2-1
V gene: TRBV24-1
CDR3 DNA: TGTGCCACTTCTGATTCTCAGGGCTCCTACAATGAGCAGTTCTTC
CDR3 protein: CATSDSQGSYNEQFF

CDR3 length: 15
D gene: TRBD1
clone size: -
J gene: TRBJ2-5
V gene: TRBV7-2
CDR3 DNA: TGTGCCAGCAGCTTAACCCGGGACAGGGGCGAGACCCAGTACTTC
CDR3 protein: CASSLTRDRGETQYF

CDR3 length: 16
D gene: TRBD2
clone size: -
J gene: TRBJ2-3
V gene: TRBV5-1
CDR3 DNA: TGCGCCAGCAGGTCCGAGGCGGGGGGGAATCGGGATACGCAGTATTTT
CDR3 protein: CASRSEAGGNRDTQYF

CDR3 length: 16
D gene: -
clone size: -
J gene: TRBJ1-5
V gene: TRBV4-1
CDR3 DNA: TGCGCCAGCAGCCCCATACACGTACAGGCCAGTCAGCCCCAGCATTTT
CDR3 protein: CASSPIHVQASQPQHF

CDR3 length: 13
D gene: TRBD2
clone size: few
J gene: TRBJ2-3
V gene: TRBV20-1
CDR3 DNA: TGCAGTGCTAGCGCGGGGGGCACAGATACGCAGTATTTT
CDR3 protein: CSASAGGTDTQYF

CDR3 length: 14
D gene: -
clone size: -
J gene: TRBJ2-5
V gene: TRBV2
CDR3 DNA: TGTGCCAGCAGATGGAAAGAAACTAAAGAGACCCAGTACTTC
CDR3 protein: CASRWKETKETQYF

CDR3 length: 12
D gene: -
clone size: many
J gene: TRBJ2-7
V gene: TRBV12-3/TRBV12-4
CDR3 DNA: TGTGCCAGCAGTTTCAATGTCTACGAGCAGTACTTC
CDR3 protein: CASSFNVYEQYF

CDR3 length: 14
D gene: -
clone size: few
J gene: TRBJ2-7
V gene: TRBV7-9
CDR3 DNA: TGTGCCAGCAGCCCGCCGGGACTTGTAGGTGAGCAGTACTTC
CDR3 protein: CASSPPGLVGEQYF

CDR3 length: 12
D gene: -
clone size: -
J gene: TRBJ1-1
V gene: TRBV15
CDR3 DNA: TGTGCCACCAGCACATGGGGGAATGAAGCTTTCTTT
CDR3 protein: CATSTWGNEAFF

CDR3 length: 13
D gene: -
clone size: -
J gene: TRBJ2-3
V gene: TRBV4-3
CDR3 DNA: TGCGCCAGCGGCACGGGGCCTGGAGATACGCAGTATTTT
CDR3 protein: CASGTGPGDTQYF

CDR3 length: 14
D gene: -
clone size: few
J gene: TRBJ2-1
V gene: TRBV20-1
CDR3 DNA: TGCAGTGCTCTCCCTCTGACTACCTACAATGAGCAGTTCTTC
CDR3 protein: CSALPLTTYNEQFF

CDR3 length: 13
D gene: -
clone size: few
J gene: TRBJ2-5
V gene: TRBV20-1
CDR3 DNA: TGCAGTGCTAGAGTCCCGAGTATGGAGACCCAGTACTTC
CDR3 protein: CSARVPSMETQYF

CDR3 length: 16
D gene: TRBD2
clone size: -
J gene: TRBJ2-3
V gene: TRBV25-1
CDR3 DNA: TGTGCCAGCAGTGAACAGCGGGGGGGCAGCACAGATACGCAGTATTTT
CDR3 protein: CASSEQRGGSTDTQYF

CDR3 length: 21
D gene: TRBD2
clone size: -
J gene: TRBJ2-3
V gene: TRBV28
CDR3 DNA: TGTGCCAGCAGTTTCCCGACCGTAAGACCTAGCGGGGGAGAAGAGTCAGATACGCAGTATTTT
CDR3 protein: CASSFPTVRPSGGEESDTQYF